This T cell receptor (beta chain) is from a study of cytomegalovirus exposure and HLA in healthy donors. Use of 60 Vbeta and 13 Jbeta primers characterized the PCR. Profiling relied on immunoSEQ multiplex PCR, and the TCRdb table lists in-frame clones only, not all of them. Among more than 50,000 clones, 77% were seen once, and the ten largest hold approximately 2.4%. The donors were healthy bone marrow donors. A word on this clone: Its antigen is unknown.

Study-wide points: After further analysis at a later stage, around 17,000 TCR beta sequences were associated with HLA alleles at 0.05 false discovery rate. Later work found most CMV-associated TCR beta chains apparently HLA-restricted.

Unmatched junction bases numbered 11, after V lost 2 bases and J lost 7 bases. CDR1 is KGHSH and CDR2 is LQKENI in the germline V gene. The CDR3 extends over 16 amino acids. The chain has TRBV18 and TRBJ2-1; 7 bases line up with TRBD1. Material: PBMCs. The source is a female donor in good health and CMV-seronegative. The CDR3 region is CASSPFTGTDLNEQFF. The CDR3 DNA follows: TGTGCCAGCTCACCATTCACCGGGACAGATCTGAATGAGCAGTTCTTC.